The clone carrying this T cell receptor (beta chain) was counted at least ten times. Its specificity is unknown. The data stem from a study of Graves' ophthalmopathy and Graves' hyperthyroidism. Whole-study findings and limits: Detected in blood as well were most expanded thyroid clonotypes with frequency above 0.001.

Germline V gene sequence: CDR1 SGHVS, CDR2 FQNEAQ. The CDR3 loop spans 16 amino acids. V lost 0 bases to trimming and J lost 4 bases; unmatched junction nucleotides: 4. The TCR beta CDR3 regions underwent amplification from RNA transcripts. In the first round, RT-PCR was carried out with HTBI primers, and a multiplex PCR formed the second round. Each CDR3 protein is one row after TCRdb ran MiXCR on the multiplex PCR reads. The repertoire holds some 1.1 million distinct CDR3 sequences, with 35% to 45% as singletons. None of the included patients had other autoimmune diseases, uncontrolled infections, pregnancy or lactation, as these led to exclusion.

The receptor was isolated from an adult man with Graves' hyperthyroidism. Material: peripheral blood or thyroid tissue (not recorded which). The chain couples TRBV7-8 to TRBJ1-5; 9 bases are shared with TRBD1. This CDR3 reads CASSLARTGDNQPQHF. Here the CDR3 DNA reads TGTGCCAGCAGCTTAGCTAGGACAGGGGATAATCAGCCCCAGCATTTT.